This T cell receptor beta chain came from a study of blood T cell repertoires in COVID-19. Study-wide context: Nucleic acid was either cDNA or gDNA, and it came from T cells, B-cell-depleted T cells, or PBMCs.

Germline CDR1 and CDR2: SGHRS and YFSETQ. Trimming took off 5 bases at V and 2 bases at J, with 10 bases between the two ends. The CDR3 sequence is 13 residues long. In the original workflow: Amplification of reference gene primers provided the estimated nucleated cell counts. Profiling relied on immunoSEQ multiplex PCR, and the TCRdb table lists in-frame clones only, not all of them. D and trimming were read from the DNA, whereas the V and J calls and clone size are those reported in that table. The sample records 250,000 to 300,000 clones, around nine tenths being singletons. V gene TRBV5-1 combines with J gene TRBJ2-5; D uncertain. This clonotype was obtained from a man in his fifties with acute or convalescent COVID-19. The sequenced material came from peripheral blood. The chain's CDR3 is CASRPGTQETQYF. As DNA, the CDR3 is TGCGCCAGCAGGCCGGGTACTCAAGAGACCCAGTACTTC.